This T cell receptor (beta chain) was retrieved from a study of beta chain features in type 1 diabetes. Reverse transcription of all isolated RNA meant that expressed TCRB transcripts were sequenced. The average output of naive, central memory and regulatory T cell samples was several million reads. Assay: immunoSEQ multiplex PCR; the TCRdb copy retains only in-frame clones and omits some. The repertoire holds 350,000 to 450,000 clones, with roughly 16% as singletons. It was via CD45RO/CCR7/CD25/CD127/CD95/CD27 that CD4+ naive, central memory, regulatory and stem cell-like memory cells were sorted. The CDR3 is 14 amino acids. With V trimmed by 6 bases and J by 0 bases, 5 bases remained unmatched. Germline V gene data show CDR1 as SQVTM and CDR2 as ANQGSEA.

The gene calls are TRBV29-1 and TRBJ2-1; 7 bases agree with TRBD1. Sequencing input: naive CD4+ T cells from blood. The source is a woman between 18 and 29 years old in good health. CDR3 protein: CSVTTGSSYNEQFF. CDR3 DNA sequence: TGCAGCGTGACGACAGGGAGCTCCTACAATGAGCAGTTCTTC.